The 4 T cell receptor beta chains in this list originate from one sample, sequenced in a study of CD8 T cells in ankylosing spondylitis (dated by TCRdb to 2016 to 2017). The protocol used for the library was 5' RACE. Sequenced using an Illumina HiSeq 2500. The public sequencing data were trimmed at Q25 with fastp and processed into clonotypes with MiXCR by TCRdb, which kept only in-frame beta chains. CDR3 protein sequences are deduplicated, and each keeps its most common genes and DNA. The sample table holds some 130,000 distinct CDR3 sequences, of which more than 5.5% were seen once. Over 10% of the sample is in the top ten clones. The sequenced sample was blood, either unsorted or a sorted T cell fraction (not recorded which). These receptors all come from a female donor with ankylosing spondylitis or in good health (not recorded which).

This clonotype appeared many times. CDR3 sequence: CASSEAAVAKNIQYF. DNA for the CDR3: TGTGCCAGCAGTGAGGCGGCGGTAGCCAAAAACATTCAGTACTTC. The chain combines TRBV2 with TRBJ2-4; D is undetermined. The CDR3 has 15 residues. Trimming removed 3 bases from V and 0 bases from J, with 9 bases in between. Per the germline V gene, CDR1 is SNHLY and CDR2 is FYNNEI.

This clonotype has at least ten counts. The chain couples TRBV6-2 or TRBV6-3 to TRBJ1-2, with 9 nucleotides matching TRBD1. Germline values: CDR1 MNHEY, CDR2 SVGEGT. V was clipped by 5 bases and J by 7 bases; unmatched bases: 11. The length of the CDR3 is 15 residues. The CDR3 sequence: CASSQPGTGRRGYTF. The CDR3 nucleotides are TGTGCCAGCAGTCAACCCGGGACAGGGCGGCGTGGCTACACCTTC.

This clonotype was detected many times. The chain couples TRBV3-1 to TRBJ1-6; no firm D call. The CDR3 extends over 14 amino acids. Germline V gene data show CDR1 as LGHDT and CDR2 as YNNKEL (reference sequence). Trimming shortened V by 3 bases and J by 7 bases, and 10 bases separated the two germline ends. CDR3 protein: CASSQGSGNSPLHF. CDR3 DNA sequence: TGTGCCAGCAGCCAGGGTTCGGGGAATTCACCCCTCCACTTT.

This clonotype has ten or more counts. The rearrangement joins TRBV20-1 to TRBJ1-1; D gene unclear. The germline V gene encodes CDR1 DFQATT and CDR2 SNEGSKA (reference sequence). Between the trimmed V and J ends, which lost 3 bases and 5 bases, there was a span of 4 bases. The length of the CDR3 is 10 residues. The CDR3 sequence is CSASWTEAFF. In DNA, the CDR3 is TGCAGTGCTAGTTGGACTGAAGCTTTCTTT.